Following are 11 T cell receptor beta chains from one sample sequenced in a study of naive and memory T cell subsets. Two oligonucleotides, mixed equimolar, formed the beta constant-region primer covering TRBC1 and TRBC2. TCRdb called the UMI-ligation and nested PCR reads again in MiXCR, with one record for every CDR3 protein. The profile shows some 21,000 distinct CDR3 sequences, approximately 10% of them singletons. Sample: central memory CD8+ T cells from blood. The receptor source for this set is a human donor in good health.

There are many counts of this clonotype. This may stem from a read error, because a much larger clone lies one nucleotide away. The chain carries TRBV7-9 and TRBJ2-1, with D hard to call. Trimming pared 7 bases from V and 8 bases from J, leaving 21 bases between. The CDR3 contains 15 residues. Germline V CDR1 and CDR2: SEHNR, FQNEAQ (reference sequence). The CDR3 DNA is TGTGCCAGCACCCACGGACGAGAGGATAATCATGAGCAGTTCTTC. Residues: CASTHGREDNHEQFF.

The chain has TRBV5-4 and TRBJ2-3; perhaps TRBD2 as D (5 bases). The germline V gene encodes CDR1 SGHNT and CDR2 YYREEE (reference sequence). Trimming took 2 bases from V and 3 from J, leaving 13 bases between them. The CDR3 extends over 15 amino acids. The chain's CDR3 is CASSFSGGGTDTQYF. DNA for the CDR3: TGTGCCAGCAGCTTCTCCGGAGGTGGAACAGATACGCAGTATTTT.

The rearrangement links TRBV12-3 or TRBV12-4 to TRBJ2-3, with TRBD2 matching over 7 bases. Unmatched junction bases numbered 5, after V lost 3 bases and J lost 2 bases. This CDR3 region has 15 residues. CDR3 sequence: CASSFSSGSTDTQYF. The CDR3, as DNA: TGTGCCAGCAGTTTTTCTAGCGGCTCCACAGATACGCAGTATTTT.

This clonotype has a handful of counts. The V call is TRBV6-6, the J call TRBJ1-5; no clear D gene. CDR3 length: 13 residues. In germline, CDR1 is MNHNY, CDR2 SVGAGI (reference sequence). V was shortened by 4 bases and J by 2 bases, with 6 bases between the two germline ends. DNA for the CDR3: TGTGCCAGCAGTTCTTGGGGCAATCAGCCCCAGCATTTT. Translation: CASSSWGNQPQHF.

This clonotype was counted between two and nine times. The chain has TRBV20-1 and TRBJ2-7; TRBD1 matches at 7 bases. Per germline, CDR1 DFQATT and CDR2 SNEGSKA (reference sequence). The V segment lost 6 bases and the J segment 6 bases; nucleotides outside the gene matches: 11. The CDR3 extends over 13 amino acids. CDR3: CSANDREVSEQYF. The CDR3 nucleotides read TGCAGTGCAAACGACAGGGAAGTCTCCGAGCAGTACTTC.

This clonotype was seen ten or more times. The chain recombines TRBV6-5 with TRBJ2-1; D is uncertain. The ends were cut back, 0 bases at V and 10 bases at J, with 13 bases in the middle. This CDR3 spans 14 amino acids. CDR1 is MNHEY and CDR2 is SVGAGI in the germline V gene. The CDR3 loop is CASSYSRRPEEQFF. The CDR3 bases are TGTGCCAGCAGTTACTCGCGACGGCCAGAGGAGCAGTTCTTC.

The V gene is TRBV15, the J gene TRBJ2-5; TRBD1 agrees at 10 bases. CDR3 length: 15 amino acids. V lost 5 bases to trimming and J lost 5 bases; unmatched junction nucleotides: 8. Per the germline V gene, CDR1 is LNHNV and CDR2 is YYDKDF (reference sequence). The DNA of the CDR3 is TGTGCCACCAGCGGGGGACAGGGGAGCGCGGAGACCCAGTACTTC. Its protein product is CATSGGQGSAETQYF.

The gene calls are TRBV7-8 and TRBJ2-7; D ambiguous. The CDR3 sequence is 17 residues long. The germline V gene has CDR1 SGHVS and CDR2 FQNEAQ. Trimming left V 0 bases short and J 4 bases short, with 19 bases between. CDR3 protein: CASSLAPAPILGYEQYF. The CDR3 nucleotides are TGTGCCAGCAGCTTAGCCCCGGCCCCAATTTTAGGGTACGAGCAGTACTTC.

The chain carries TRBV3-1 and TRBJ2-7; D is ambiguous. The CDR3 has 14 residues. The V end was cut by 4 bases, the J end by 5 bases, with 15 bases between. Per the germline V gene, CDR1 is LGHDT and CDR2 is YNNKEL (reference sequence). The CDR3 loop reads CASSPLRLMDEQYF. CDR3 in DNA: TGTGCCAGCAGCCCGCTCCGGCTTATGGACGAGCAGTACTTC.

This clonotype was found many times. CDR3 nucleotide sequence: TGTGCCAGCAGTAATCGTGCCCGGCCTAGCTCCGGGGAGCAGTACTTC. Encoded protein: CASSNRARPSSGEQYF. The chain carries TRBV2 and TRBJ2-7; a possible D gene is TRBD2 (5 bases). The V gene's germline CDR1 is SNHLY and CDR2 FYNNEI. V was trimmed by 5 bases and J by 7 bases, leaving 24 bases between them. CDR3 size: 16 residues.

The sample holds many counts of this clonotype. The chain is built from TRBV24-1 and TRBJ2-3, with D possibly TRBD2 on 6 matching bases. CDR3 length equals 16 residues. V was pared by 9 bases and J by 2 bases, with 20 bases between. The germline V gene has CDR1 KGHDR and CDR2 SFDVKD. The CDR3 DNA is TGTGCCACCCACCCGGGAGAAGACTATTTCACAGATACGCAGTATTTT. Its protein is CATHPGEDYFTDTQYF.